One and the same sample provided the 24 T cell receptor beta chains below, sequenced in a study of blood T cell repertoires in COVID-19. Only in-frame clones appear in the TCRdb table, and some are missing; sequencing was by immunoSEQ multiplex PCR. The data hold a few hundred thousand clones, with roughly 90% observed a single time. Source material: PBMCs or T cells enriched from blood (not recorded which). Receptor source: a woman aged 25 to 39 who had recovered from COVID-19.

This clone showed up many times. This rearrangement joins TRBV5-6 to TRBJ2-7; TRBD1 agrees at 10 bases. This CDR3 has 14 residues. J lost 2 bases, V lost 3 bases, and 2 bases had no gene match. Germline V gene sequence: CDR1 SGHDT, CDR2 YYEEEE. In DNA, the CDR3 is TGTGCCAGCAGCTCCGGGACAGGGGCCTACGAGCAGTACTTC. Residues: CASSSGTGAYEQYF.

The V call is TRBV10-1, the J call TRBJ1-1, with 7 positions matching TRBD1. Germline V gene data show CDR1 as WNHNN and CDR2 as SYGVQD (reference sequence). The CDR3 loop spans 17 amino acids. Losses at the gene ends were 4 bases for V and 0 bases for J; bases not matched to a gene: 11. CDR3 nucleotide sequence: TGCGCCAGCAGTGTCGGGACAGAATTCGGAATGAACACTGAAGCTTTCTTT. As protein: CASSVGTEFGMNTEAFF.

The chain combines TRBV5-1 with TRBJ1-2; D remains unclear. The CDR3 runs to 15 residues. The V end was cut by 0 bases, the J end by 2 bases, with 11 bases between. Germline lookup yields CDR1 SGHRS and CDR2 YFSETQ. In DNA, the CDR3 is TGCGCCAGCAGCTTGGCACGGCGACACAACTATGGCTACACCTTC. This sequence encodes CASSLARRHNYGYTF. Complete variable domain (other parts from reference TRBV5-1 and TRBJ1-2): KAGVTQTPRYLIKTRGQQVTLSCSPISGHRSVSWYQQTPGQGLQFLFEYFSETQRNKGNFPGRFSGRQFSNSRSEMNVSTLELGDSALYLCASSLARRHNYGYTFGSGTRLTVV.

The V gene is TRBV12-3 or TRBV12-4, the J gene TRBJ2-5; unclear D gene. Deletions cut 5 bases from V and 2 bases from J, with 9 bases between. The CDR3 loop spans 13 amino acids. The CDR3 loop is CASSVQIQETQYF. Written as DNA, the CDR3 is TGTGCCAGCAGTGTGCAGATACAAGAGACCCAGTACTTC.

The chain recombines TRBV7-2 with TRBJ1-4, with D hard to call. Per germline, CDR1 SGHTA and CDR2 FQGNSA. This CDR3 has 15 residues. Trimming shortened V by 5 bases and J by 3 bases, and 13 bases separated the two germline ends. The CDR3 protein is CASSPRRRANEKLFF. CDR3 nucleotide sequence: TGTGCCAGCAGCCCCCGACGGCGGGCTAATGAAAAACTGTTTTTT.

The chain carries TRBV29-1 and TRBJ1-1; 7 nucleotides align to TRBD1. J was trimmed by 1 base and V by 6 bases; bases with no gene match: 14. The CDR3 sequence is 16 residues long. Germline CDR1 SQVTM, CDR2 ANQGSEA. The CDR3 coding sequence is TGCAGCGTGGCGGTTCTCAACAGGGGATCGAACACTGAAGCTTTCTTT. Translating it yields CSVAVLNRGSNTEAFF.

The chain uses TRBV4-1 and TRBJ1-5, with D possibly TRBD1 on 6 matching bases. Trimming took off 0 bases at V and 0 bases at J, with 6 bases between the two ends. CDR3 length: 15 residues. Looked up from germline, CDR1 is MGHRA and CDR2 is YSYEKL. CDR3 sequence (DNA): TGCGCCAGCAGCCAAGAGACAGGTAGCAATCAGCCCCAGCATTTT. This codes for CASSQETGSNQPQHF.

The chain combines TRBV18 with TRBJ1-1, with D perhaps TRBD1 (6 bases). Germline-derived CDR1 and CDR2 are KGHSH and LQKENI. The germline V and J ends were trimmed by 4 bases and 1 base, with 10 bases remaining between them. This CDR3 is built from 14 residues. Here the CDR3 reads CASSRTVANTEAFF. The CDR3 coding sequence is TGTGCCAGCTCACGGACAGTGGCGAACACTGAAGCTTTCTTT.

The CDR3: CASAIAGVFGEQYF. CDR3 nucleotide sequence: TGTGCCAGCGCAATAGCGGGAGTCTTTGGCGAGCAGTACTTC. V is TRBV25-1 and J is TRBJ2-7; 9 bases line up with TRBD2. V was pared by 8 bases and J by 6 bases, with 11 bases of the junction left unmatched. Germline V gene data show CDR1 as MGHDK and CDR2 as SYGVNS. The CDR3 covers 14 residues.

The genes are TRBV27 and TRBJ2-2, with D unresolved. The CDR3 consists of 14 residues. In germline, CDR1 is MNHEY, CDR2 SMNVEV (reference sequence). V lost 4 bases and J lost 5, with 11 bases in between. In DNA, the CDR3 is TGTGCCAGCAGTTCTCCATCTAGGACCGGGGAGCTGTTTTTT. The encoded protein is CASSSPSRTGELFF.

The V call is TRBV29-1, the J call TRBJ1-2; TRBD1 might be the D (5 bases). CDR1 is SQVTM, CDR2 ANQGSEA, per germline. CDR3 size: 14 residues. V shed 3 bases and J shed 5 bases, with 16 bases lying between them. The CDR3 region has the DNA TGCAGCGTTGACCAAGGGGAGGAGGTTTATGGCTACACCTTC. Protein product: CSVDQGEEVYGYTF.

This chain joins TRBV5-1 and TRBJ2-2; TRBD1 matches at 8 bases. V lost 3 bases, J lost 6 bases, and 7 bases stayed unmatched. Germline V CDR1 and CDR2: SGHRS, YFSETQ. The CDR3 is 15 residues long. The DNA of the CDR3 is TGCGCCAGCAGCTGGAGACAGGGGAAGCCCGGGGAGCTGTTTTTT. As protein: CASSWRQGKPGELFF.

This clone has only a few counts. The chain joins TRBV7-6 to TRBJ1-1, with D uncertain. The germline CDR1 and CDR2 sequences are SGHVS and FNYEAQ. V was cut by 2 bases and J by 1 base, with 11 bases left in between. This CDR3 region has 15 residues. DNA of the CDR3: TGTGCCAGCAGCTTAAGGCGGCGAGGGAACACTGAAGCTTTCTTT. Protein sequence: CASSLRRRGNTEAFF.

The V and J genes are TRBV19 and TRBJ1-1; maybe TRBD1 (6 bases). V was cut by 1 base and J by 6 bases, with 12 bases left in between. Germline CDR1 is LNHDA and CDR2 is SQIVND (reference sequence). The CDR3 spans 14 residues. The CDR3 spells CASSIVTGQPEAFF. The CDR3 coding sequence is TGTGCCAGTAGTATAGTTACCGGACAGCCTGAAGCTTTCTTT.

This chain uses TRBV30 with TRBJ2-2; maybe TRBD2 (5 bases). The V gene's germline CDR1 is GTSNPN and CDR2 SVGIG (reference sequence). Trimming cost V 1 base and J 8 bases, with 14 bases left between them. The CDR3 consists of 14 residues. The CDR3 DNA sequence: TGTGCCTGGAGTGGCGTTTTTGGCGGGGGGGAGCTGTTTTTT. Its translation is CAWSGVFGGGELFF.

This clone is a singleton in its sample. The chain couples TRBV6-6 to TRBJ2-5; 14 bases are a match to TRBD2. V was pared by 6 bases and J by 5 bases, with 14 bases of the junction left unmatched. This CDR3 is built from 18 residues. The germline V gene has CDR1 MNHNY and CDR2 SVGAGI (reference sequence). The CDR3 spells CASRRLAGGLLRGETQYF. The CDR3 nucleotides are TGTGCCAGCAGACGACTAGCGGGGGGGCTCTTACGTGGGGAGACCCAGTACTTC.

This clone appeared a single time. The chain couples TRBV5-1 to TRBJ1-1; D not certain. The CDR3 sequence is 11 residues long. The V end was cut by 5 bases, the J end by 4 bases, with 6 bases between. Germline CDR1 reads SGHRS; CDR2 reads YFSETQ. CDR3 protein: CASREGTEAFF. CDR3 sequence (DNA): TGCGCCAGCAGGGAGGGCACTGAAGCTTTCTTT.

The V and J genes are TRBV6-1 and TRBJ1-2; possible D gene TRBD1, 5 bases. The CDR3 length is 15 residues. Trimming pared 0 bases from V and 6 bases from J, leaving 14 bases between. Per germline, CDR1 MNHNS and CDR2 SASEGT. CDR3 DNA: TGTGCCAGCAGTGAAGCGGGGGGAGAGAGAGATGGCTACACCTTC. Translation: CASSEAGGERDGYTF.

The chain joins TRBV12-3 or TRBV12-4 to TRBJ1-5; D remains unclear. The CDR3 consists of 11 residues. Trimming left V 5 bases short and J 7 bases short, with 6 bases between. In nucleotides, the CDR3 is TGTGCCAGCAGTGAGCCCCAGCCCCAGCATTTT. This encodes CASSEPQPQHF.

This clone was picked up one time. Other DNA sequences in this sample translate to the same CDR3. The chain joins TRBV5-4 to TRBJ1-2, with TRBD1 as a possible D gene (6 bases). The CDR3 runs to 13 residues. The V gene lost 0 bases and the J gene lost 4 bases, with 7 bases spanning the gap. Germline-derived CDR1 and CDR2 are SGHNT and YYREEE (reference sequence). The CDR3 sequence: CASSLGGGYGYTF. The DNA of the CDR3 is TGTGCCAGCAGCTTGGGAGGGGGCTATGGCTACACCTTC.

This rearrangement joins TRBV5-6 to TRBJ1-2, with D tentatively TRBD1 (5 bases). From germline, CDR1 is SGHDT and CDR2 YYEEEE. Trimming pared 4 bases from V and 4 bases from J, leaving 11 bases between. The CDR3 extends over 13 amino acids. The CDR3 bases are TGTGCCAGCAGCCCTGGGGGACTCTATGGCTACACCTTC. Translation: CASSPGGLYGYTF.

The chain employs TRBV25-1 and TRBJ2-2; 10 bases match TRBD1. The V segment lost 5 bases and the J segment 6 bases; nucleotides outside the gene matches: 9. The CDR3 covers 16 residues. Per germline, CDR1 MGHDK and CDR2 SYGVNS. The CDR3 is CASSSSGTGAPGELFF. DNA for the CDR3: TGTGCCAGCAGTAGTTCCGGGACAGGGGCCCCCGGGGAGCTGTTTTTT.

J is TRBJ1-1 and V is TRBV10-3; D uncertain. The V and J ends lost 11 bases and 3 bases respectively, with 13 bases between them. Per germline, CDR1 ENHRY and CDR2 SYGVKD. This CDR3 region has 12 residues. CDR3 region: CAARGEYTEAFF. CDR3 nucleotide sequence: TGTGCCGCCCGCGGGGAATACACTGAAGCTTTCTTT.

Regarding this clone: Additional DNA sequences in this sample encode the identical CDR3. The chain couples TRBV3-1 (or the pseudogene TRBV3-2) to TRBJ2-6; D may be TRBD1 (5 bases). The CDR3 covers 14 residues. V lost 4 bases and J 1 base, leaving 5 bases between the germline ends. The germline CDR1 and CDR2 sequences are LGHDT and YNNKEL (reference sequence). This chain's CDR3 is CASSPGSGANVLTF. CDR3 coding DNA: TGTGCCAGCAGCCCAGGGTCTGGGGCCAACGTCCTGACTTTC.